This T cell receptor (beta chain) was captured by sequencing in a study of OX40 agonist ivuxolimab in advanced cancers. At the level of the study: Partial responses were recorded for three patients, including one with hepatocellular carcinoma and two with cutaneous melanoma.

Trimming at V came to 5 bases and at J to 0 bases, leaving 8 bases not matched to a gene. This CDR3 has 16 amino acids. Germline loops: CDR1 SGHTA, CDR2 FQGNSA. Measured with immunoSEQ multiplex PCR; TCRdb has only the in-frame clones, and not every one. The sample contains some 47,000 clones, 79% of which appear only once. The chain combines TRBV7-2 with TRBJ2-7; 9 nucleotides agree with TRBD2. The origin of this receptor is an adult with an advanced solid tumor such as melanoma, head and neck, liver or kidney cancer. Sequencing used CD4+ or CD8+ T cells sorted from blood, obtained in a trial of the OX40 agonist ivuxolimab. The chain's CDR3 is CASSPFGGLASYEQYF. The DNA for the CDR3 is TGTGCCAGCAGCCCCTTTGGGGGACTAGCCTCCTACGAGCAGTACTTC.